These T cell receptor beta chains were read from a single sample in a study of T cells after yellow fever vaccination. MiXCR was run by TCRdb on the 5' RACE reads, yielding one entry per CDR3 protein. The table lists a few hundred thousand distinct CDR3 sequences, 6.2% of them singletons. The input for sequencing was PBMCs, taken 5 days after the yellow fever booster vaccination. These receptors all stem from a young man who received the YFV17D yellow fever vaccine. CDR3s include the opening cysteine and the closing phenylalanine or tryptophan. A D gene is named only where the DNA matches it firmly. Expanded clones get a size class; other rows say once, few or many, or leave the size out.

v_call: TRBV9
d_call: NA
j_call: TRBJ2-1
clone_size: many
cdr3_nt: TGTGCCAGCAGCGGGTGGGGGGGCGACCCCCCCCAGGAGCAGTTCTTC
cdr3_aa: CASSGWGGDPPQEQFF

v_call: TRBV28
d_call: TRBD2
j_call: TRBJ2-5
clone_size: few
cdr3_nt: TGTGCCAGCACTAGCGGGGGCCAAGAGACCCAGTACTTC
cdr3_aa: CASTSGGQETQYF

v_call: TRBV7-9
d_call: TRBD2
j_call: TRBJ2-7
clone_size: few
cdr3_nt: TGTGCCAGCAGCTTAGCTTCGAGCGGGATGTACGAGCAGTACTTC
cdr3_aa: CASSLASSGMYEQYF

v_call: TRBV5-6
d_call: NA
j_call: TRBJ2-5
clone_size: NA
cdr3_nt: TGTGCCATCAGCCTCGGACTATCGGAGACCCAGTACTTC
cdr3_aa: CAISLGLSETQYF

v_call: TRBV21-1
d_call: NA
j_call: TRBJ2-5
clone_size: NA
cdr3_nt: TGTGCCAGCAGCACTCGGGCCTTTGCGTGGGAGACCCAGTACTTC
cdr3_aa: CASSTRAFAWETQYF

v_call: TRBV4-3
d_call: NA
j_call: TRBJ1-1
clone_size: NA
cdr3_nt: TGCGCCAGCAGCCACCCAGGTCTCGGGAACACTGAAGCTTTCTTT
cdr3_aa: CASSHPGLGNTEAFF

v_call: TRBV6-5
d_call: TRBD1
j_call: TRBJ2-1
clone_size: many
cdr3_nt: TGTGCCAGCAGTTACTCTTGGGGCGGACAGGGCCACAATGAGCAGTTCTTC
cdr3_aa: CASSYSWGGQGHNEQFF

v_call: TRBV2
d_call: TRBD2
j_call: TRBJ2-7
clone_size: many
cdr3_nt: TGTGCCAGCAGTGAACAGCGGGAGGGCCCCCCCGAGCAGTACTTC
cdr3_aa: CASSEQREGPPEQYF

v_call: TRBV4-2
d_call: TRBD2
j_call: TRBJ2-3
clone_size: few
cdr3_nt: TGTGCCAGCAGCCAGGTTGGGACTAGCGGGAGGGCCACAGATACGCAGTATTTT
cdr3_aa: CASSQVGTSGRATDTQYF

v_call: TRBV12-3/TRBV12-4
d_call: NA
j_call: TRBJ2-1
clone_size: NA
cdr3_nt: TGTGCCAGCAGTTTAGGCCCCGGGGGTCAGTTCTTC
cdr3_aa: CASSLGPGGQFF

v_call: TRBV19
d_call: NA
j_call: TRBJ2-2
clone_size: few
cdr3_nt: TGTGCCAGTAGCCGCCTCGGGGCGAACACCGGGGAGCTGTTTTTT
cdr3_aa: CASSRLGANTGELFF

v_call: TRBV11-2
d_call: TRBD1
j_call: TRBJ1-6
clone_size: many
cdr3_nt: TGTGCCAGCAGCGAAGCCAGGGGGCCAAATTCACCCCTCCACTTT
cdr3_aa: CASSEARGPNSPLHF

v_call: TRBV7-2
d_call: NA
j_call: TRBJ2-3
clone_size: many
cdr3_nt: TGTGCCAGCAACGCGAATCGGGGTACGCAGTATTTT
cdr3_aa: CASNANRGTQYF

v_call: TRBV5-5
d_call: NA
j_call: TRBJ2-1
clone_size: many
cdr3_nt: TGTGCCAGCAGCTTGGCGACAGCTAGCTCCTACAATGAGCAGTTCTTC
cdr3_aa: CASSLATASSYNEQFF

v_call: TRBV7-8
d_call: NA
j_call: TRBJ2-1
clone_size: many
cdr3_nt: TGTGCCAGCAGCTTAGAGGCTAGCTACTCTGAGCAGTTCTTC
cdr3_aa: CASSLEASYSEQFF

v_call: TRBV9
d_call: TRBD2
j_call: TRBJ2-7
clone_size: many
cdr3_nt: TGTGCCAGCAGCGAAACCGGGACTAGCGGGGCCTACGAGCAGTACTTC
cdr3_aa: CASSETGTSGAYEQYF

v_call: TRBV7-2
d_call: NA
j_call: TRBJ2-1
clone_size: NA
cdr3_nt: TGTGCCAGCAGCCCGGGTGGCTCAGGCAATGAGCAGTTCTTC
cdr3_aa: CASSPGGSGNEQFF

v_call: TRBV18
d_call: NA
j_call: TRBJ2-7
clone_size: few
cdr3_nt: TGTGCCAGCTCACCACCAGCGGGTTCCTACGAGCAGTACTTC
cdr3_aa: CASSPPAGSYEQYF

v_call: TRBV25-1
d_call: TRBD2
j_call: TRBJ2-1
clone_size: few
cdr3_nt: TGTGCCAGCAGTGAGGTAGCGGGAACATCGAGGCAGTTCTTC
cdr3_aa: CASSEVAGTSRQFF

v_call: TRBV20-1
d_call: TRBD1
j_call: TRBJ2-7
clone_size: many
cdr3_nt: TGCAGTGCTAGGCCCCGGGACAGGGTTCACGAGCAGTACTTC
cdr3_aa: CSARPRDRVHEQYF

v_call: TRBV25-1
d_call: NA
j_call: TRBJ1-4
clone_size: NA
cdr3_nt: TGTGCCAGCAGTCCACTTACCTCCAGAGACAATGAAAAACTGTTTTTT
cdr3_aa: CASSPLTSRDNEKLFF

v_call: TRBV2
d_call: NA
j_call: TRBJ2-4
clone_size: few
cdr3_nt: TGTGCCAGCAGTGAATTTCTAGCCAAAAACATTCAGTACTTC
cdr3_aa: CASSEFLAKNIQYF

v_call: TRBV29-1
d_call: TRBD2
j_call: TRBJ2-1
clone_size: NA
cdr3_nt: TGCAGCGTGACAGCGGGAGTAGGGAGAAGTGAGCAGTTCTTC
cdr3_aa: CSVTAGVGRSEQFF

v_call: TRBV5-1
d_call: TRBD1
j_call: TRBJ1-3
clone_size: few
cdr3_nt: TGCGCCAGCAGAAACGACAGGGGATCTGGAAACACCATATATTTT
cdr3_aa: CASRNDRGSGNTIYF

v_call: TRBV20-1
d_call: NA
j_call: TRBJ1-6
clone_size: NA
cdr3_nt: TGCAGTGCTAGAGTGGATCAGAAAAGAAATTCACCCCTCCACTTT
cdr3_aa: CSARVDQKRNSPLHF

v_call: TRBV9
d_call: NA
j_call: TRBJ1-1
clone_size: NA
cdr3_nt: TGTGCCAGCAGCGCCGACCCGGACGGACGTGAAGCTTTCTTT
cdr3_aa: CASSADPDGREAFF

v_call: TRBV20-1
d_call: TRBD1
j_call: TRBJ2-1
clone_size: many
cdr3_nt: TGCAGTGCTTCCCAGGGGGACAATGAGCAGTTCTTC
cdr3_aa: CSASQGDNEQFF

v_call: TRBV6-2/TRBV6-3
d_call: NA
j_call: TRBJ2-7
clone_size: many
cdr3_nt: TGTGCCAGCAGTTCGGAACTAGCCTACGAGCAGTACTTC
cdr3_aa: CASSSELAYEQYF

v_call: TRBV2
d_call: TRBD2
j_call: TRBJ2-2
clone_size: NA
cdr3_nt: TGTGCCCTCAGTTTCGGGAGTAGCGGGTGGCAAAGAACCGGGGAGCTGTTTTTT
cdr3_aa: CALSFGSSGWQRTGELFF

v_call: TRBV4-3
d_call: NA
j_call: TRBJ2-2
clone_size: NA
cdr3_nt: TGCGCCAGCAGCCAAGAACTATGGGTGACCGGGGAGCTGTTTTTT
cdr3_aa: CASSQELWVTGELFF

v_call: TRBV9
d_call: NA
j_call: TRBJ2-5
clone_size: few
cdr3_nt: TGTGCCAGCAGCGTAGGTGGAGGGACAGAAGAGACCCAGTACTTC
cdr3_aa: CASSVGGGTEETQYF

v_call: TRBV6-5
d_call: TRBD1
j_call: TRBJ1-5
clone_size: NA
cdr3_nt: TGTGCCAGCAGTTCCCACCGGGACAGGGTCTCTCGGCAGCCCCAGCATTTT
cdr3_aa: CASSSHRDRVSRQPQHF

v_call: TRBV18
d_call: NA
j_call: TRBJ1-2
clone_size: few
cdr3_nt: TGTGCCAGCTCCGAGGACACTACGGCCTATGGCTACACCTTC
cdr3_aa: CASSEDTTAYGYTF

v_call: TRBV29-1
d_call: NA
j_call: TRBJ2-3
clone_size: NA
cdr3_nt: TGCAGCGCCGGGACGATTACAGATACGCAGTATTTT
cdr3_aa: CSAGTITDTQYF

v_call: TRBV20-1
d_call: TRBD2
j_call: TRBJ2-2
clone_size: few
cdr3_nt: TGCAGTGCTAGAGATTCGGTTGTGGCAGGACTAGCGGGAGCCGGGGAGCTGTTTTTT
cdr3_aa: CSARDSVVAGLAGAGELFF

v_call: TRBV19
d_call: NA
j_call: TRBJ2-1
clone_size: few
cdr3_nt: TGTGCCAGTAGTATCCGTGCTAACAATGAGCAGTTCTTC
cdr3_aa: CASSIRANNEQFF

v_call: TRBV11-2
d_call: NA
j_call: TRBJ2-1
clone_size: few
cdr3_nt: TGTGCCAGCACTGGAAGTGGATCCCTGTACAATGAGCAGTTCTTC
cdr3_aa: CASTGSGSLYNEQFF

v_call: TRBV10-3
d_call: NA
j_call: TRBJ2-1
clone_size: NA
cdr3_nt: TGTGCCATCAGGGAGAGGGAGAACAATGAGCAGTTCTTC
cdr3_aa: CAIRERENNEQFF

v_call: TRBV11-2
d_call: NA
j_call: TRBJ2-3
clone_size: many
cdr3_nt: TGTGCCAGCAGCACTCCAGCTCTCGTTACTAACACAGATACGCAGTATTTT
cdr3_aa: CASSTPALVTNTDTQYF

v_call: TRBV9
d_call: NA
j_call: TRBJ2-1
clone_size: few
cdr3_nt: TGTGCCAGCAGCGTAGGATCGGCGGGAACACCCTCCTACAATGAGCAGTTCTTC
cdr3_aa: CASSVGSAGTPSYNEQFF

v_call: TRBV5-6
d_call: TRBD2
j_call: TRBJ2-3
clone_size: many
cdr3_nt: TGTGCCAGCAGCTTGGGTCCTAGCGGGAGCACAGATACGCAGTATTTT
cdr3_aa: CASSLGPSGSTDTQYF

v_call: TRBV30
d_call: TRBD2
j_call: TRBJ2-6
clone_size: NA
cdr3_nt: TGTGCCTGGTCAGGGACTAGCGGTCCAAGCTCTGGGGCCAACGTCCTGACTTTC
cdr3_aa: CAWSGTSGPSSGANVLTF

v_call: TRBV27
d_call: NA
j_call: TRBJ2-1
clone_size: few
cdr3_nt: TGTGCCAGCAGTTTGAACGCCTATGAGCAGTTCTTC
cdr3_aa: CASSLNAYEQFF

v_call: TRBV10-3
d_call: NA
j_call: TRBJ2-2
clone_size: many
cdr3_nt: TGTGCCATCAGGACTCTAGTACACACCGGGGAGCTGTTTTTT
cdr3_aa: CAIRTLVHTGELFF

v_call: TRBV3-1
d_call: NA
j_call: TRBJ1-5
clone_size: NA
cdr3_nt: TGTGCCAGCAGCCAAGATATAATACAGCCCCAGCATTTT
cdr3_aa: CASSQDIIQPQHF

v_call: TRBV7-7
d_call: NA
j_call: TRBJ2-7
clone_size: NA
cdr3_nt: TGTGCCAGCAGCCCAAAGAGGGATGGAGAGCAGTACTTC
cdr3_aa: CASSPKRDGEQYF

v_call: TRBV20-1
d_call: NA
j_call: TRBJ1-6
clone_size: few
cdr3_nt: TGCAGTGCTAGAGATCTCGGGTCACCCCTCCACTTT
cdr3_aa: CSARDLGSPLHF

v_call: TRBV3-1
d_call: NA
j_call: TRBJ1-6
clone_size: NA
cdr3_nt: TGTGCCAGCAGCCAAGAGGCTAATTCACCCCTCCACTTT
cdr3_aa: CASSQEANSPLHF

v_call: TRBV5-1
d_call: TRBD2
j_call: TRBJ2-2
clone_size: many
cdr3_nt: TGCGCCAGCAGGACCGGGACTAGCGTTGCCGGGGAGCTGTTTTTT
cdr3_aa: CASRTGTSVAGELFF

v_call: TRBV4-3
d_call: NA
j_call: TRBJ2-2
clone_size: few
cdr3_nt: TGCGCCAGCAGCCAAGAGCCGGGTGGCACCGGGGAGCTGTTTTTT
cdr3_aa: CASSQEPGGTGELFF

v_call: TRBV20-1
d_call: NA
j_call: TRBJ1-5
clone_size: few
cdr3_nt: TGCAGTGCTAGAGGTTCGGGGAATAGGGAGCCCCAGCATTTT
cdr3_aa: CSARGSGNREPQHF